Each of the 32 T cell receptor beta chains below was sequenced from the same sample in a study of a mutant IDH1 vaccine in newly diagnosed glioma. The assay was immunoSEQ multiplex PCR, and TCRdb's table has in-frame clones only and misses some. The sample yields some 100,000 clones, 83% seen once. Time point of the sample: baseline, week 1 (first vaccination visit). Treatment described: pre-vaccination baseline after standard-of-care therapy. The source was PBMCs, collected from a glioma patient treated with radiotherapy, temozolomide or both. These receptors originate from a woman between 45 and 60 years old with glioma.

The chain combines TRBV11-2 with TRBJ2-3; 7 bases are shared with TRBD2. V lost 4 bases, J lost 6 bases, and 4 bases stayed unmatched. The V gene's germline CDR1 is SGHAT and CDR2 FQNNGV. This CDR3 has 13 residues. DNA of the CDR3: TGTGCCAGCAGCTCCGGGACTAAGGATACGCAGTATTTT. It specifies CASSSGTKDTQYF.

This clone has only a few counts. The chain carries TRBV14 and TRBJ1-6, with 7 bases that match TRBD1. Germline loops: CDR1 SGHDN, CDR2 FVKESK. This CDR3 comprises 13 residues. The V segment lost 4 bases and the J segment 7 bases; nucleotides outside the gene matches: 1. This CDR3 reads CASSRGQNSPLHF. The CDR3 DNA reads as TGTGCCAGCAGCCGGGGACAGAATTCACCCCTCCACTTT.

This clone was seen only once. The CDR3 sequence: CASSQGLAGETQYF. Here the CDR3 DNA reads TGCGCCAGCAGCCAGGGACTAGCGGGAGAGACCCAGTACTTC. The chain carries TRBV5-1 and TRBJ2-5; 12 nucleotides line up with TRBD2. The germline V gene encodes CDR1 SGHRS and CDR2 YFSETQ. The CDR3 contains 14 residues. J was trimmed by 4 bases and V by 4 bases; bases with no gene match: 2.

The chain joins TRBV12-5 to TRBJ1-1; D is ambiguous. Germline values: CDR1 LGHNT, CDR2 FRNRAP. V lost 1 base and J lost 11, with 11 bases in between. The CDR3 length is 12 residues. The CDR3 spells CASGLGGFRAFF. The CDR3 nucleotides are TGTGCTAGTGGTTTGGGCGGGTTTAGGGCTTTCTTT.

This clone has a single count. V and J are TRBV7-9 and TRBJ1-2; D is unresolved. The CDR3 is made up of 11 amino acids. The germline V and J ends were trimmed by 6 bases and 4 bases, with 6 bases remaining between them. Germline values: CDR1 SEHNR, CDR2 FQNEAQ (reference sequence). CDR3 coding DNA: TGTGCCAGCAGTCAGGTCTATGGCTACACCTTC. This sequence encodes CASSQVYGYTF.

The CDR3 region is CASSSRSVKNIQYF. In DNA, the CDR3 is TGTGCCAGCAGCTCCCGGAGTGTCAAAAACATTCAGTACTTC. V gene TRBV7-8 combines with J gene TRBJ2-4; D uncertain. V lost 4 bases and J lost 3, with 10 bases in between. Looked up from germline, CDR1 is SGHVS and CDR2 is FQNEAQ. The CDR3 has 14 amino acids.

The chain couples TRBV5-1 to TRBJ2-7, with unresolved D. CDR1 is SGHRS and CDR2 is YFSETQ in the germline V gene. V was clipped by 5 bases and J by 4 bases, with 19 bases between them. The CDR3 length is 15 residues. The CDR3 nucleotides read TGCGCCAGCAGTCAAAACATCGCCGGCGCGTACGAGCAGTACTTC. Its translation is CASSQNIAGAYEQYF.

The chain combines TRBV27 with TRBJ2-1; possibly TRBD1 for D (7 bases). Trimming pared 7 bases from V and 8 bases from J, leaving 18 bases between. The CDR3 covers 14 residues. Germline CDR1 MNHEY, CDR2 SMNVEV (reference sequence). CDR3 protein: CASTHPTGEDEQFF. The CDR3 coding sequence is TGTGCCAGCACTCACCCCACAGGGGAGGATGAGCAGTTCTTC.

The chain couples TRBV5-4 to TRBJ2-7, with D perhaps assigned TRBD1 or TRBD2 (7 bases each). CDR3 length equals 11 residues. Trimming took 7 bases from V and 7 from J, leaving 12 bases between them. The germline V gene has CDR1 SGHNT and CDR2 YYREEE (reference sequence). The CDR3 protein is CASGRGLEQYF. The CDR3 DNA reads TGTGCCAGCGGGAGGGGGCTTGAGCAGTACTTC.

The CDR3 sequence is CASSVGGYHTDTQYF. CDR3 bases: TGTGCCAGCAGCGTAGGAGGATACCACACAGATACGCAGTATTTT. The J gene is TRBJ2-3, the V gene TRBV9; no clear D. This CDR3 is 15 amino acids long. The germline CDR1 and CDR2 sequences are SGDLS and YYNGEE. The ends were cut back, 0 bases at V and 2 bases at J, with 10 bases in the middle.

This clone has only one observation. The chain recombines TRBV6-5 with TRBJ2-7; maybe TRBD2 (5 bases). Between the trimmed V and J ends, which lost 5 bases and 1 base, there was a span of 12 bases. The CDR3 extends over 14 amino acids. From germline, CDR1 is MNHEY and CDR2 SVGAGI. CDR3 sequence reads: CASSIDGISYEQYF. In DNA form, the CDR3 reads TGTGCCAGCAGTATCGACGGGATATCCTACGAGCAGTACTTC.

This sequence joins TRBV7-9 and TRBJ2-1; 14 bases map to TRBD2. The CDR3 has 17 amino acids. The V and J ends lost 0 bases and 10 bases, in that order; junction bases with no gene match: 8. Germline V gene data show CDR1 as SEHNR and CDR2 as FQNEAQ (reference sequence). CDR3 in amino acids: CASSLARGLAGGWEQFF. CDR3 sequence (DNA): TGTGCCAGCAGCTTAGCGCGAGGACTAGCGGGGGGTTGGGAGCAGTTCTTC.

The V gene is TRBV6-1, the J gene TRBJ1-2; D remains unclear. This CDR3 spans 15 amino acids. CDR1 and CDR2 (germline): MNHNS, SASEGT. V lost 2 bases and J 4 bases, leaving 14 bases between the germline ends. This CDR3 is CASSEFPTAVYGYTF. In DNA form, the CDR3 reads TGTGCCAGCAGTGAATTTCCCACGGCAGTCTATGGCTACACCTTC.

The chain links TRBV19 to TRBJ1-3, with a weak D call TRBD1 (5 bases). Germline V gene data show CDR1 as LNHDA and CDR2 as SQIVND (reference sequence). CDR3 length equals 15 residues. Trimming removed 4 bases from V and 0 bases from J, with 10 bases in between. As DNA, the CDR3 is TGTGCCAGTAGTAGGGGCCTAGCCTCTGGAAACACCATATATTTT. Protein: CASSRGLASGNTIYF.

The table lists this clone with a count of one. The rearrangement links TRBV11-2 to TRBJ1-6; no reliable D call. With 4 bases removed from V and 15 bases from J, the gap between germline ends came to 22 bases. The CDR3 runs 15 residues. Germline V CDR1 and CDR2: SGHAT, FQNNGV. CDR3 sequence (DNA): TGTGCCAGCAGCTGGTCGGCAGGAGGACTTCAACACCTCCACTTT. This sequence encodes CASSWSAGGLQHLHF.

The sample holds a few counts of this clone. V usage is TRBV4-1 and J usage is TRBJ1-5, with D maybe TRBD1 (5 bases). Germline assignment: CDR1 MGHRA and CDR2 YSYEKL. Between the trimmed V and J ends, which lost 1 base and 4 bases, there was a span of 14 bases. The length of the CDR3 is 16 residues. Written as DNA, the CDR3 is TGCGCCAGCAGCCAAGGGTGGGCAGGGTCAAATCAGCCCCAGCATTTT. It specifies CASSQGWAGSNQPQHF.

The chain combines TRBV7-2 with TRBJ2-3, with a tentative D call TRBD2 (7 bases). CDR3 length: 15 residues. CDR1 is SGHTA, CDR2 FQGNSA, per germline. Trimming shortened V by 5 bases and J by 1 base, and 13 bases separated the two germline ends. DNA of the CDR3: TGTGCCAGCAGCCCCGGGGGGCCTGGCACAGATACGCAGTATTTT. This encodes CASSPGGPGTDTQYF.

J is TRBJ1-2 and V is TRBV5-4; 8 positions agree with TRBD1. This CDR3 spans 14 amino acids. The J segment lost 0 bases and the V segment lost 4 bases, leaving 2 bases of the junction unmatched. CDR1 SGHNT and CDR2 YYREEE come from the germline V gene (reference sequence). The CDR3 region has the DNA TGTGCCAGCAGCCGGGACAGGTCTAACTATGGCTACACCTTC. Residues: CASSRDRSNYGYTF.

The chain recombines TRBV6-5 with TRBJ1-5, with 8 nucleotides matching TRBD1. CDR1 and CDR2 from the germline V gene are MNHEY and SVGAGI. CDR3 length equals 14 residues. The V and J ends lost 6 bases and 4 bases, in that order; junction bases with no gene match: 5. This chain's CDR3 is CASRSRTGNQPQHF. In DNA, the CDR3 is TGTGCCAGCAGGTCGAGGACAGGGAATCAGCCCCAGCATTTT.

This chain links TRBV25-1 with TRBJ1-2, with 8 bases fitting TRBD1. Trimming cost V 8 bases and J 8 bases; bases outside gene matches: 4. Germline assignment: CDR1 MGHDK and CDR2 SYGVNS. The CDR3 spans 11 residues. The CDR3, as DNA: TGTGCCAGCTGGACAGGGAGCGGCTACACCTTC. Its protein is CASWTGSGYTF.

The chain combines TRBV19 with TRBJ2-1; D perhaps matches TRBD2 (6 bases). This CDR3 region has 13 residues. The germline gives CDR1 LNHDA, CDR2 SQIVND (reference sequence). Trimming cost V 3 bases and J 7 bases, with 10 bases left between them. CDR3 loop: CASSIGTQNEQFF. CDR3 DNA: TGTGCCAGTAGTATCGGGACTCAAAATGAGCAGTTCTTC.

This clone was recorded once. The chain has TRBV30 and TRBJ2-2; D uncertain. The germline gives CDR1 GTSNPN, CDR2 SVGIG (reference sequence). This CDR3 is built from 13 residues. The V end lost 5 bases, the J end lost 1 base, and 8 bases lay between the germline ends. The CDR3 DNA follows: TGTGCCTGGGGACGAGGGAACACCGGGGAGCTGTTTTTT. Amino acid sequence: CAWGRGNTGELFF.

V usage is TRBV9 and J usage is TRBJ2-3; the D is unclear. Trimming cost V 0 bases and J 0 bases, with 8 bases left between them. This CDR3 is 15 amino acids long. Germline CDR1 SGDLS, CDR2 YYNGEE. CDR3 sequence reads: CASSVAVGSTDTQYF. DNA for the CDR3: TGTGCCAGCAGCGTAGCAGTGGGCAGCACAGATACGCAGTATTTT.

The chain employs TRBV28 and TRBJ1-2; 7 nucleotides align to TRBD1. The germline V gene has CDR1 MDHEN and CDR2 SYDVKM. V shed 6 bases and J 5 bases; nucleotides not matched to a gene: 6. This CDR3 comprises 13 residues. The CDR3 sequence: CASRNPGQYGYTF. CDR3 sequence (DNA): TGTGCCAGCAGGAACCCGGGACAGTATGGCTACACCTTC.

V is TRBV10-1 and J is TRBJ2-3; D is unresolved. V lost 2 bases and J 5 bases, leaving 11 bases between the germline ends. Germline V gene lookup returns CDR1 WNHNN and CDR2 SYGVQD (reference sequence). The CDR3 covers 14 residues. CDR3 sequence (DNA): TGCGCCAGCAGTGAGGGAATAGACGGAGATACGCAGTATTTT. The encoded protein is CASSEGIDGDTQYF.

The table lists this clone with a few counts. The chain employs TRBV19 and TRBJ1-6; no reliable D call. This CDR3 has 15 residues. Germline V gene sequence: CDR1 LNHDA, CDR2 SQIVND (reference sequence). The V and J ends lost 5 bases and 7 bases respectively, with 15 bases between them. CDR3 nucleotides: TGTGCCAGTAGTGTTAACAGCGGGCACAATTCACCCCTCCACTTT. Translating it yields CASSVNSGHNSPLHF.

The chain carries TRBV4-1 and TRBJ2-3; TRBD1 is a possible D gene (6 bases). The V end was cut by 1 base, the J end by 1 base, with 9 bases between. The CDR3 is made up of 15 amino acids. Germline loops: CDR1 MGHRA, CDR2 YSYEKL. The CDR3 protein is CASSQGNRGTDTQYF. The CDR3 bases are TGCGCCAGCAGCCAAGGTAACAGGGGCACAGATACGCAGTATTTT.

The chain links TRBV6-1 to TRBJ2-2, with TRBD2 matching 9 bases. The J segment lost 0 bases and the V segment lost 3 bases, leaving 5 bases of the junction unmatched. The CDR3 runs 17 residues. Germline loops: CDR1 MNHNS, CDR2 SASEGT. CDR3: CASSEGSGGPNTGELFF. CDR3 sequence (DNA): TGTGCCAGCAGTGAGGGAAGCGGGGGGCCGAACACCGGGGAGCTGTTTTTT.

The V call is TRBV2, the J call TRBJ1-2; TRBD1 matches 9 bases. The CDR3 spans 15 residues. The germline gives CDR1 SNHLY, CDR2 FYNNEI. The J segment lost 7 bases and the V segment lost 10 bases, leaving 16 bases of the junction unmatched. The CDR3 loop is CATSLTGQGIPGYTF. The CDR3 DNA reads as TGTGCCACCTCACTTACGGGACAGGGAATCCCTGGCTACACCTTC. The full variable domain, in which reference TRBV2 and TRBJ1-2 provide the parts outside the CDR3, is EPEVTQTPSHQVTQMGQEVILRCVPISNHLYFYWYRQILGQKVEFLVSFYNNEISEKSEIFDDQFSVERPDGSNFTLKIRSTKLEDSAMYFCATSLTGQGIPGYTFGSGTRLTVV.

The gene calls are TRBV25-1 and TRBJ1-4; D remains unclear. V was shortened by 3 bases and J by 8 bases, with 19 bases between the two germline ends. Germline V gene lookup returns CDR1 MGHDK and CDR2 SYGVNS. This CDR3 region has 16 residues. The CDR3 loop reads CASSDPRTPASEKLFF. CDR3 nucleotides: TGTGCCAGCAGTGACCCTAGGACCCCTGCTTCCGAAAAACTGTTTTTT.

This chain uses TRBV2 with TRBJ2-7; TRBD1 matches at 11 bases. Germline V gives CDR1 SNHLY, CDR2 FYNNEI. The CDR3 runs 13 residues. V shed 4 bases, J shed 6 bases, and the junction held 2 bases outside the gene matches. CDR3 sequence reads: CASSVGQGVEQYF. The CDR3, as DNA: TGTGCCAGCAGTGTGGGACAGGGGGTCGAGCAGTACTTC.

Written as DNA, the CDR3 is TGCAGTGCTAGGACAGGAGATACGCAGTATTTT. Its protein is CSARTGDTQYF. J is TRBJ2-3 and V is TRBV20-1, with D possibly being TRBD1 (6 bases). The CDR3 is made up of 11 amino acids. V was clipped by 3 bases and J by 5 bases, with 6 bases between them. Looked up from germline, CDR1 is DFQATT and CDR2 is SNEGSKA (reference sequence).